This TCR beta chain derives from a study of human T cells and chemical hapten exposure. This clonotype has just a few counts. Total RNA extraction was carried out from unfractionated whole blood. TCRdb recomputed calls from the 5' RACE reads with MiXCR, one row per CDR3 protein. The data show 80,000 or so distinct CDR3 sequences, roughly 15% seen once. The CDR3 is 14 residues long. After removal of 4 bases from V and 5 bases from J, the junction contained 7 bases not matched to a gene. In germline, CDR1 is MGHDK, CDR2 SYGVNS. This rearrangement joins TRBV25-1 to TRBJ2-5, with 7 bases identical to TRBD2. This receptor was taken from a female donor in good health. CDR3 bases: TGTGCCAGCAGTGCGCGGGAGCTGGCCGAGACCCAGTACTTC. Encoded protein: CASSARELAETQYF.